This T cell receptor (beta chain) was sequenced during a study of shared clonotypes between healthy human individuals. Positive CCR7 selection of CD45RO-negative cells yielded the naive CD8 cells, and terminally differentiated effector memory CD45RA+ cells were excluded. Profiling relied on immunoSEQ multiplex PCR, and the TCRdb table lists in-frame clones only, not all of them. The table records 650,000 to 800,000 clones, roughly nine tenths of them present only once. The CDR3 extends over 16 amino acids. The V end was cut by 0 bases, the J end by 3 bases, with 14 bases between. Germline lookup yields CDR1 SGHRS and CDR2 YFSETQ.

This chain links TRBV5-1 with TRBJ2-3; D is possibly TRBD1 (6 bases). Sequencing input: naive CD8+ T cells sorted from blood. This TCR was sampled from a man aged 30-40 years in good health. The CDR3 DNA follows: TGCGCCAGCAGCTTGGGACCTTTAGGGGGAACAGATACGCAGTATTTT. It encodes CASSLGPLGGTDTQYF.